The sequence of this T cell receptor (beta chain) was determined in a study of shared clonotypes between healthy human individuals. Regarding the study as a whole: Some naive CD4 clonotypes, about 5.5%, turned up in common across several donors.

Remarks on this clone: Its antigen is as yet unknown.

Germline-derived CDR1 and CDR2 are GTSNPN and SVGIG (reference sequence). The CDR3 has 16 amino acids. Losses at the gene ends were 3 bases for V and 0 bases for J; bases not matched to a gene: 7. The data were produced by immunoSEQ multiplex PCR, yet TCRdb's version contains in-frame clones alone and is incomplete. The sample yields 2 million to 2.5 million clones, 85% to 95% seen once. The material sequenced was naive CD4+ T cells from PBMCs. The sample's subset: CD45RA+ positively selected. The J gene is TRBJ1-1, the V gene TRBV30; 10 bases are shared with TRBD1. The receptor was derived from a man between 18 and 29 years old in good health. Some clones in this sample may be carry-over from other donors' samples. This CDR3 is CAWRAGQGFMNTEAFF. CDR3 bases: TGTGCCTGGAGAGCGGGACAGGGGTTCATGAACACTGAAGCTTTCTTT. The variable domain in full, completed from reference TRBV30 and TRBJ1-1, reads SQTIHQWPATLVQPVGSPLSLECTVEGTSNPNLYWYRQAAGRGLQLLFYSVGIGQISSEVPQNLSASRPQDRQFILSSKKLLLSDSGFYLCAWRAGQGFMNTEAFFGQGTRLTVV.